The clone carrying this T cell receptor (beta chain) was observed a few times. The antigen is unknown. The study ran its PCR with 60 Vbeta and 13 Jbeta primers. Only in-frame clones appear in the TCRdb table, and some are missing; sequencing was by immunoSEQ multiplex PCR. In the table there are roughly 190,000 clones, about four fifths of which are singletons. This entry comes from a study of cytomegalovirus exposure and HLA in healthy donors. Germline CDR1 is SEHNR and CDR2 is FQNEAQ (reference sequence). The CDR3 has 15 amino acids. V dropped 6 bases and J dropped 6; count of bases not matched to a gene: 9. Points from the study as a whole: Trimming of TCR beta V- and J-genes showed a link, identified in a later analysis, to a missense DCLRE1C variant. For presence/absence analyses, sequencing depth was assumed to be roughly uniform across donors. Analysis was performed later, and it showed HLA-associated TCR beta chains to be more clonally expanded than equally common others. Reports state that TCR beta sequences accurately predicted most subjects' HLA-A and HLA-B alleles.

The sequenced sample was PBMCs. V usage is TRBV7-9 and J usage is TRBJ1-2; 11 nucleotides match TRBD1. This sequence originates from a woman in her thirties in good health and CMV-seropositive. The CDR3 loop reads CASRDGQGARHGYTF. The CDR3 DNA sequence: TGTGCCAGCAGAGATGGACAGGGGGCGAGGCATGGCTACACCTTC.